These 13 T cell receptor beta chains share one sample of origin, sequenced in a study of blood T cell repertoires in COVID-19. The table came from immunoSEQ multiplex PCR; TCRdb's copy has only in-frame clones and leaves some out. This sample has roughly 330,000 clones; 87% occur once, and the top ten carry approximately 5.2%. Source material: PBMCs or T cells enriched from blood (not recorded which). Source of these receptors: a woman aged 25 to 45 who had recovered from COVID-19.

The J gene is TRBJ2-2, the V gene TRBV7-3; TRBD1 might be the D (6 bases). V lost 4 bases, J lost 1 base, and 7 bases lay in between. Germline CDR1 is SGHTA and CDR2 is FQGTGA. The CDR3 has 14 amino acids. The CDR3 region has the DNA TGTGCCAGCAGCTCGGGACAGAACACCGGGGAGCTGTTTTTT. Its translation: CASSSGQNTGELFF.

The chain carries TRBV13 and TRBJ2-7, with D perhaps TRBD2 (6 bases). Trimming removed 5 bases from V and 3 bases from J, with 26 bases in between. The CDR3 extends over 18 amino acids. Germline CDR1 and CDR2: PRHDT and FYEKMQ (reference sequence). The CDR3: CASSRGRGTRTFSYEQYF. The DNA for the CDR3 is TGTGCCAGCAGCCGGGGGAGAGGGACCAGGACCTTCAGCTACGAGCAGTACTTC.

This clone was seen just once. This chain links TRBV29-1 with TRBJ1-1; possibly TRBD1 for D (5 bases). Germline V gene lookup returns CDR1 SQVTM and CDR2 ANQGSEA. Trimming cost V 7 bases and J 1 base, with 13 bases left between them. The CDR3 consists of 13 residues. CDR3 nucleotide sequence: TGCAGCGCGAAACAGGCCACGAACACTGAAGCTTTCTTT. Protein sequence: CSAKQATNTEAFF. Full variable domain (missing parts from reference TRBV29-1 and TRBJ1-1): SAVISQKPSRDICQRGTSLTIQCQVDSQVTMMFWYRQQPGQSLTLIATANQGSEATYESGFVIDKFPISRPNLTFSTLTVSNMSPEDSSIYLCSAKQATNTEAFFGQGTRLTVV.

V usage is TRBV6-6 and J usage is TRBJ1-1, with 8 bases matching TRBD1. The CDR3 extends over 13 amino acids. Trimming at V came to 6 bases and at J to 1 base, leaving 1 base not matched to a gene. CDR1 and CDR2 from the germline V gene are MNHNY and SVGAGI (reference sequence). CDR3: CASSGQGNTEAFF. CDR3 DNA sequence: TGTGCCAGCAGCGGACAGGGGAACACTGAAGCTTTCTTT.

The chain employs TRBV7-9 and TRBJ2-1, with D possibly being TRBD2 (6 bases). Germline-derived CDR1 and CDR2 are SEHNR and FQNEAQ (reference sequence). V lost 5 bases and J 9 bases, leaving 11 bases between the germline ends. The length of the CDR3 is 12 residues. The CDR3 DNA follows: TGTGCCAGCAGCCAGGCGGGGCCTGAGCAGTTCTTC. As protein: CASSQAGPEQFF.

The rearrangement uses TRBV6-5 and TRBJ2-4; 10 bases match TRBD1. Germline CDR1 reads MNHEY; CDR2 reads SVGAGI. V shed 6 bases and J 5 bases; nucleotides not matched to a gene: 4. This CDR3 is built from 14 residues. This chain's CDR3 is CASRRQGAQNIQYF. DNA for the CDR3: TGTGCCAGCAGGCGACAGGGGGCCCAAAACATTCAGTACTTC.

The V and J genes are TRBV6-2 or TRBV6-3 and TRBJ1-2; no definite D call. The germline V gene encodes CDR1 MNHEY and CDR2 SVGEGT. The CDR3 length is 13 residues. Trimming stripped 5 bases from V and 4 bases from J, with 11 bases between. The CDR3 bases are TGTGCCAGCAGTAACGCCCCGGGCTATGGCTACACCTTC. Its protein is CASSNAPGYGYTF.

This CDR3 reads CASSEGVGTSFHQPQHF. The CDR3 DNA reads TGTGCCAGCAGTGAAGGGGTTGGGACATCGTTTCATCAGCCCCAGCATTTT. This chain joins TRBV2 and TRBJ1-5; maybe TRBD1 (6 bases). Trimming took off 1 base at V and 5 bases at J, with 18 bases between the two ends. This CDR3 region has 17 residues. Germline assignment: CDR1 SNHLY and CDR2 FYNNEI.

J is TRBJ1-1 and V is TRBV5-4; D is ambiguous. The CDR3 runs to 11 residues. Germline lookup yields CDR1 SGHNT and CDR2 YYREEE (reference sequence). Trimming cost V 0 bases and J 8 bases, with 5 bases left between them. The CDR3 nucleotides read TGTGCCAGCAGCTTGGCCAGGGAAGCTTTCTTT. It yields the protein CASSLAREAFF. The variable domain in full, with the rest retrieved from reference TRBV5-4 and TRBJ1-1, is ETGVTQSPTHLIKTRGQQVTLRCSSQSGHNTVSWYQQALGQGPQFIFQYYREEENGRGNFPPRFSGLQFPNYSSELNVNALELDDSALYLCASSLAREAFFGQGTRLTVV.

The gene calls are TRBV9 and TRBJ1-2, with D possibly TRBD1 on 6 matching bases. The CDR3 spans 18 residues. Germline V lookup: CDR1 SGDLS, CDR2 YYNGEE. V was cut by 3 bases and J by 3 bases, with 24 bases left in between. CDR3 amino acids: CASSGGHGGMGRDYGYTF. CDR3 sequence (DNA): TGTGCCAGCAGCGGGGGACATGGTGGTATGGGGAGAGACTATGGCTACACCTTC.

The chain has TRBV5-4 and TRBJ1-1, with D possibly being TRBD1 (5 bases). Trimming removed 0 bases from V and 0 bases from J, with 12 bases in between. The CDR3 runs 16 residues. Germline-derived CDR1 and CDR2 are SGHNT and YYREEE (reference sequence). The CDR3 DNA is TGTGCCAGCAGCTTGGCTGGGGCTCGCCTGAACACTGAAGCTTTCTTT. It specifies CASSLAGARLNTEAFF.

The V call is TRBV21-1, the J call TRBJ1-2. TRBV21-1 is flagged as a pseudogene. The CDR3 is 15 amino acids. CDR3 amino acids: CASSKVREGNYGYTF. CDR3 nucleotides: TGTGCCAGCAGCAAGGTCCGGGAAGGGAACTATGGCTACACCTTC.

The rearrangement joins TRBV14 to TRBJ1-3; the D is unclear. The V end lost 1 base, the J end lost 4 bases, and 5 bases lay between the germline ends. The CDR3 spans 13 residues. Germline CDR1 SGHDN, CDR2 FVKESK. The DNA of the CDR3 is TGTGCCAGCAGCCAAGTCCCAGGAAACACCATATATTTT. Protein product: CASSQVPGNTIYF.